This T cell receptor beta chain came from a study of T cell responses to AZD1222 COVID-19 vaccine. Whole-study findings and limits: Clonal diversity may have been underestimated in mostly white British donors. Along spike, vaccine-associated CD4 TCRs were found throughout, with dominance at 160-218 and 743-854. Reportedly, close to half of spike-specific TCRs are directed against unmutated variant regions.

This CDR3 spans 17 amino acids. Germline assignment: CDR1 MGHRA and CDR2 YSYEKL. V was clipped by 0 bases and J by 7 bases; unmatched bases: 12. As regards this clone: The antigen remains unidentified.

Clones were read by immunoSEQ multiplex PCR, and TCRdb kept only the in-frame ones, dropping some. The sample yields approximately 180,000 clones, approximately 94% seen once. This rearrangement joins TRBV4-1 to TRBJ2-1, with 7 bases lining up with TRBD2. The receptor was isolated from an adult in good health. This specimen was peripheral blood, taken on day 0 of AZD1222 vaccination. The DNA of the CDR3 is TGCGCCAGCAGCCAAGAAGGGTCTAGCGGAGGTGAGAATGAGCAGTTCTTC. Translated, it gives CASSQEGSSGGENEQFF.